The T cell receptor (beta chain) described here comes from a study of cytomegalovirus exposure and HLA in healthy donors. Findings and caveats of the study: A later analysis linked a missense variant in DCLRE1C to the trimming of TCR beta V and J genes. Earlier analysis yielded a pattern in which most TCR beta V segments were productive about 90% or about 30% of the time.

A note on this clone: What it binds is unknown.

PCR was performed using 60 Vbeta and 13 Jbeta primers. Assay: immunoSEQ multiplex PCR; the TCRdb copy retains only in-frame clones and omits some. Of about 190,000 clones listed, around 79% were seen once; the top ten hold roughly 1.6%. The CDR3 loop spans 16 amino acids. Trimming took off 1 base at V and 8 bases at J, with 20 bases between the two ends. Looked up from germline, CDR1 is MGHRA and CDR2 is YSYEKL. The receptor's source is a young woman in good health and CMV-seronegative. Sequencing was performed on PBMCs. The chain uses TRBV4-1 and TRBJ1-2, with D possibly matching TRBD1 (5 bases). CDR3 loop: CASSQVGQGAPGGYTF. The CDR3 DNA sequence: TGCGCCAGCAGCCAAGTGGGGCAGGGCGCACCCGGGGGCTACACCTTC.